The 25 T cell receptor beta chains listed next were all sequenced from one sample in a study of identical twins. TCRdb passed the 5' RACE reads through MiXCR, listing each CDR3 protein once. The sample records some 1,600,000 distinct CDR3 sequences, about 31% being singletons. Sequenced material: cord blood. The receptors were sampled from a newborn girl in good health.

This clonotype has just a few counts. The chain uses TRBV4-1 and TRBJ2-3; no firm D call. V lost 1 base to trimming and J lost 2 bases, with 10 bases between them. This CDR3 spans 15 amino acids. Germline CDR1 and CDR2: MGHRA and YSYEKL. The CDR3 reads CASSQGGFTTDTQYF. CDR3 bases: TGCGCCAGCAGCCAAGGAGGCTTTACCACAGATACGCAGTATTTT.

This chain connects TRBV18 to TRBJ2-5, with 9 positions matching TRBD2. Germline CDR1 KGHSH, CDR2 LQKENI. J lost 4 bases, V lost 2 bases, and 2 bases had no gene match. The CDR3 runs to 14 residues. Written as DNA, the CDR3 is TGTGCCAGCTCACCAGGACTAGCGCCAGAGACCCAGTACTTC. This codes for CASSPGLAPETQYF.

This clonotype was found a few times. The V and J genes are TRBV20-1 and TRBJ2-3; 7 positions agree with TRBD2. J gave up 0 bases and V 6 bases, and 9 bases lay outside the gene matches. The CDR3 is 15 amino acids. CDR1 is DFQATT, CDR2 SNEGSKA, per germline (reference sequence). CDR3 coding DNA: TGCAGTGCCCTAGCGACTAGCAGTAGCACAGATACGCAGTATTTT. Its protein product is CSALATSSSTDTQYF.

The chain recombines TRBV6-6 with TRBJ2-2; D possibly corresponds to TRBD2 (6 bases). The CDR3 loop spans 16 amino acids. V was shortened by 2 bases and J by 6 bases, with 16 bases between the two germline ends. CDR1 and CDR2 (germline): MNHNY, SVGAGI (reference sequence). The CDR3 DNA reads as TGTGCCAGCAGTTACAGGCATGATGGAGGGGCCGGGGAGCTGTTTTTT. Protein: CASSYRHDGGAGELFF.

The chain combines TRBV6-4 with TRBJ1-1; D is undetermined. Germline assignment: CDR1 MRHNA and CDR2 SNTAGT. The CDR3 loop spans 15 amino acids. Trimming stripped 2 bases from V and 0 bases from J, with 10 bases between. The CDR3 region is CASSDGESLNTEAFF. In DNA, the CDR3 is TGTGCCAGCAGTGACGGCGAGTCCCTGAACACTGAAGCTTTCTTT.

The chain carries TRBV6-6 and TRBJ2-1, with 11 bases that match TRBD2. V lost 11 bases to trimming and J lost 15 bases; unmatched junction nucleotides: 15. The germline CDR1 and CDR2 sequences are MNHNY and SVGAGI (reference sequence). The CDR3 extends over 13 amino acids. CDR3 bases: TGTGCCTCAACTGGGCTAGCGGGGGGTTTGCGGTTCTTC. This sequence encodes CASTGLAGGLRFF.

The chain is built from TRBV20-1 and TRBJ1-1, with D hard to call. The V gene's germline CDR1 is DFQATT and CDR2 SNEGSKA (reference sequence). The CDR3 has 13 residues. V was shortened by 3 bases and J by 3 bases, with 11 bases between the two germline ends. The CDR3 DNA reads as TGCAGTGCTAGTCTGACGTGGTACACTGAAGCTTTCTTT. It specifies CSASLTWYTEAFF.

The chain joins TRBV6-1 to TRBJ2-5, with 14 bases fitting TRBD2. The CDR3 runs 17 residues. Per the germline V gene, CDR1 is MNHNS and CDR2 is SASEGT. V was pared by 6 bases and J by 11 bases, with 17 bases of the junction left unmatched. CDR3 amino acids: CASSTGLAGVGVNEQYF. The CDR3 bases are TGTGCCAGCAGCACGGGACTAGCGGGAGTCGGGGTCAATGAGCAGTACTTC.

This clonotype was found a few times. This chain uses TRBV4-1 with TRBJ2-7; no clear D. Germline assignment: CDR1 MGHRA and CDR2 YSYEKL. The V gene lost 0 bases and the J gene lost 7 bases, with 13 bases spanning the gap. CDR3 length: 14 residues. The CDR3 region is CASSQDGSYNEQYF. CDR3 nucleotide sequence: TGCGCCAGCAGCCAAGACGGCTCCTACAATGAGCAGTACTTC.

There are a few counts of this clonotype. The CDR3 DNA follows: TGTGCCAGCAGTATCGACAGGGGGCGCGGCTACACCTTC. Encoded protein: CASSIDRGRGYTF. The chain joins TRBV12-3 or TRBV12-4 to TRBJ1-2, with 10 bases matching TRBD1. The junction had 5 bases not matched to a gene; V was cut back by 5 bases and J by 8 bases. This CDR3 comprises 13 residues.

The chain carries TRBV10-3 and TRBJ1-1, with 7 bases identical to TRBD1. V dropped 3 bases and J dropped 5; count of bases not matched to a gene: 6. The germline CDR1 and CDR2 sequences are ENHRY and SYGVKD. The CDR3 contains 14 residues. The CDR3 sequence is CAISDGRGETEAFF. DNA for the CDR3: TGTGCCATCAGTGACGGCAGGGGGGAAACTGAAGCTTTCTTT.

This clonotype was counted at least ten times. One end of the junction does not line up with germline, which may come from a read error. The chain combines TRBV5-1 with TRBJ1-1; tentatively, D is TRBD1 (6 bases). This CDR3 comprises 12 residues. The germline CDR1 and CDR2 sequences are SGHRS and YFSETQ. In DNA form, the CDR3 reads TGTGCCAGCAGCTTAGGGGGAAGGGAAGCTTTCTTT. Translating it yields CASSLGGREAFF.

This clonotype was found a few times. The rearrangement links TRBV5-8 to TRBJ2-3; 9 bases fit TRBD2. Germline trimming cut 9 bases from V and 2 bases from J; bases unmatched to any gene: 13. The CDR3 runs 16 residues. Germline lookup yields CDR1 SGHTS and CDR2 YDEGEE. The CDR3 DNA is TGTGCCACCCGTACCCAGCGGGGGGACTCCACAGATACGCAGTATTTT. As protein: CATRTQRGDSTDTQYF.

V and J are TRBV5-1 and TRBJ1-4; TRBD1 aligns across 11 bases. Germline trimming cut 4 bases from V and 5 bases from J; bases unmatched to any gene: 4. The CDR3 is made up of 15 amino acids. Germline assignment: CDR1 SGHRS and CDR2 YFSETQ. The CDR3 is CASSQWTGGNEKLFF. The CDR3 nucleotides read TGCGCCAGCAGCCAATGGACAGGGGGCAATGAAAAACTGTTTTTT.

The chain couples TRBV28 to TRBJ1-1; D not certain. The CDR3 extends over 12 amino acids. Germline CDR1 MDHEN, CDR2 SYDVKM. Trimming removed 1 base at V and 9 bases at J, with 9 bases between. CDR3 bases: TGTGCCAGCAGTTTATTAGCTGGGAAAGCTTTCTTT. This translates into CASSLLAGKAFF.

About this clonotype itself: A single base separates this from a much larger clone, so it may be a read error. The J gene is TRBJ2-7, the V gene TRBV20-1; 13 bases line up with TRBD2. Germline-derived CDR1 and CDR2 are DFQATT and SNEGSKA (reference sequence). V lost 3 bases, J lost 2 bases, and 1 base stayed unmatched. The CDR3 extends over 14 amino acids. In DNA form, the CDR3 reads TGCAGTGCTAGCGGACTAGCGGGGGCCTACGAGCAGTACTTC. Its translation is CSASGLAGAYEQYF.

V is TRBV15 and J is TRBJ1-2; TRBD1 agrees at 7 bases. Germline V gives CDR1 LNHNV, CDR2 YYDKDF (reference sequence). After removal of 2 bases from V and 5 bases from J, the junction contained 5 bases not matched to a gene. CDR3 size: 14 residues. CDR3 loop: CATSRSTGPYGYTF. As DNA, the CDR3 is TGTGCCACCAGCAGATCGACAGGGCCGTATGGCTACACCTTC.

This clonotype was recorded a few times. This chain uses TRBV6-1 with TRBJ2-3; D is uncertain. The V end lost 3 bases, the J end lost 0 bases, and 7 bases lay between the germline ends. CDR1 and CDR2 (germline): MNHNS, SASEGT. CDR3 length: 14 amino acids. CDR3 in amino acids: CASSDMTSTDTQYF. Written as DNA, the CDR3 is TGTGCCAGCAGTGATATGACTAGCACAGATACGCAGTATTTT.

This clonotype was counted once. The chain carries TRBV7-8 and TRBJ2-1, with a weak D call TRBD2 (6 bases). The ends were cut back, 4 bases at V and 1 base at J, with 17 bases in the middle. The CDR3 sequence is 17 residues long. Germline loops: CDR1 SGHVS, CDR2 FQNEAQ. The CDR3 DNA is TGTGCCAGCAGCTCTCGGGGGAGCCCAGCATCCTACAATGAGCAGTTCTTC. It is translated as CASSSRGSPASYNEQFF.

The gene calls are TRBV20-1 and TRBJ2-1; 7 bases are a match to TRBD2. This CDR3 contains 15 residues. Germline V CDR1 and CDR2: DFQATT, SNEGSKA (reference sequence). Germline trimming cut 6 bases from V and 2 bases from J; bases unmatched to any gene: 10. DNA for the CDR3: TGCAGTGCGACAGCGGGGAGCCGAGCCTACAATGAGCAGTTCTTC. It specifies CSATAGSRAYNEQFF.

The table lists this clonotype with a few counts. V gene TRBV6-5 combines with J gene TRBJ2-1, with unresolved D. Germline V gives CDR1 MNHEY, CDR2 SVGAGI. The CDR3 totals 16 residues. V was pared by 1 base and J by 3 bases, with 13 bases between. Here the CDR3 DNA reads TGTGCCAGCAGTTACTTCGTCTCCTACGACTACAATGAGCAGTTCTTC. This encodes CASSYFVSYDYNEQFF.

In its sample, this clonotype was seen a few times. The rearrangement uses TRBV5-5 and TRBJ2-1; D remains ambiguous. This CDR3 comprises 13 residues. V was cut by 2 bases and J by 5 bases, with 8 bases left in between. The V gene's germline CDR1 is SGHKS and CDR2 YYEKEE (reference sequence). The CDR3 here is CASSLVFHNEQFF. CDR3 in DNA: TGTGCCAGCAGCTTAGTCTTCCACAATGAGCAGTTCTTC.

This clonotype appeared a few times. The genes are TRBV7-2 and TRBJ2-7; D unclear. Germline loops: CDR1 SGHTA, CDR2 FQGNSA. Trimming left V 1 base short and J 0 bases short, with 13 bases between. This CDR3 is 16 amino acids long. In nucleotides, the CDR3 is TGTGCCAGCAGCTTAGTTCCCGGAACCAACTCCTACGAGCAGTACTTC. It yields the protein CASSLVPGTNSYEQYF. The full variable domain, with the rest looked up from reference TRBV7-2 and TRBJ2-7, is GAGVSQSPSNKVTEKGKDVELRCDPISGHTALYWYRQSLGQGLEFLIYFQGNSAPDKSGLPSDRFSAERTGGSVSTLTIQRTQQEDSAVYLCASSLVPGTNSYEQYFGPGTRLTVT.

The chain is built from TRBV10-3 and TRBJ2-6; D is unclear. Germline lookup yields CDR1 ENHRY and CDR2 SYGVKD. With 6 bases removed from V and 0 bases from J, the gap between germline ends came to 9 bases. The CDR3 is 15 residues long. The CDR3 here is CAIRDPYSGANVLTF. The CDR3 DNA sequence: TGTGCCATCAGGGACCCCTACTCTGGGGCCAACGTCCTGACTTTC.

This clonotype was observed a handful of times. CDR3 in amino acids: CASSLMGQLAKNIQYF. Here the CDR3 DNA reads TGTGCCAGCAGCTTAATGGGACAGCTAGCCAAAAACATTCAGTACTTC. The chain joins TRBV7-8 to TRBJ2-4; TRBD1 aligns across 7 bases. CDR1 SGHVS and CDR2 FQNEAQ come from the germline V gene. The CDR3 sequence is 16 residues long. The J segment lost 0 bases and the V segment lost 2 bases, leaving 4 bases of the junction unmatched.